A single sample is the source of the 21 T cell receptor beta chains below, sequenced in a study of blood T cell repertoires in COVID-19. Sequencing was performed with immunoSEQ multiplex PCR; in TCRdb, only in-frame clones are kept and a portion is missing. The data show about 180,000 clones, around 76% seen once. The sequencing input was peripheral blood. The receptor source for this set is a woman in her seventies with acute or convalescent COVID-19.

V usage is TRBV20-1 and J usage is TRBJ2-1; no reliable D call. The CDR3 loop spans 14 amino acids. Per germline, CDR1 DFQATT and CDR2 SNEGSKA (reference sequence). V lost 3 bases to trimming and J lost 7 bases, with 16 bases between them. The CDR3 loop is CSASLDPSKNEQFF. As DNA, the CDR3 is TGCAGTGCTAGTCTAGACCCAAGTAAGAATGAGCAGTTCTTC.

The chain joins TRBV5-7 to TRBJ2-7; maybe TRBD1 (6 bases). TRBV5-7 has ORF status, its function being uncertain. V was pared by 6 bases and J by 0 bases, with 22 bases between. The CDR3 covers 17 residues. Here the CDR3 reads CASTSPNRDTSSYEQYF. The CDR3 coding sequence is TGTGCCAGCACCTCCCCAAACCGGGACACTAGCTCCTACGAGCAGTACTTC.

Only a few counts were recorded for this clone. The chain links TRBV14 to TRBJ1-2, with TRBD1 matching over 9 bases. The CDR3 runs to 17 residues. From germline, CDR1 is SGHDN and CDR2 FVKESK. V shed 2 bases, J shed 6 bases, and the junction held 13 bases outside the gene matches. CDR3 in amino acids: CASSQRPGTGFFNGYTF. The CDR3 coding sequence is TGTGCCAGCAGCCAACGCCCCGGGACAGGGTTCTTCAATGGCTACACCTTC.

CDR3: CASSLGQYTGGLGGELFF. CDR3 in DNA: TGTGCCAGCAGCTTAGGACAGTACACAGGGGGCTTAGGCGGGGAGCTGTTTTTT. The genes are TRBV11-2 and TRBJ2-2; TRBD1 aligns across 9 bases. From germline, CDR1 is SGHAT and CDR2 FQNNGV. The CDR3 is 18 residues long. The V segment lost 1 base and the J segment 7 bases; nucleotides outside the gene matches: 13. Looking up the rest from reference TRBV11-2 and TRBJ2-2 gives the full variable domain: EAGVAQSPRYKIIEKRQSVAFWCNPISGHATLYWYQQILGQGPKLLIQFQNNGVVDDSQLPKDRFSAERLKGVDSTLKIQPAKLEDSAVYLCASSLGQYTGGLGGELFFGEGSRLTVL.

The V gene is TRBV7-9, the J gene TRBJ1-6; the D is unclear. This CDR3 has 13 amino acids. Germline V gene lookup returns CDR1 SEHNR and CDR2 FQNEAQ (reference sequence). V dropped 1 base and J dropped 8 bases, with 6 bases sitting between them. CDR3 protein: CASSLEGDSPLHF. CDR3 DNA sequence: TGTGCCAGCAGCTTAGAGGGAGATTCACCCCTCCACTTT.

V gene TRBV19 combines with J gene TRBJ1-1; 9 bases align to TRBD1. The CDR3 consists of 19 residues. Germline-derived CDR1 and CDR2 are LNHDA and SQIVND (reference sequence). The V segment lost 1 base and the J segment 3 bases; nucleotides outside the gene matches: 15. DNA for the CDR3: TGTGCCAGTAGTATAGCACCCCCGGGACAGGGCTTCCGGGACACTGAAGCTTTCTTT. Translation: CASSIAPPGQGFRDTEAFF.

This clone appeared once. The V and J genes are TRBV6-2 or TRBV6-3 and TRBJ2-5; D gene ambiguous. Trimming stripped 2 bases from V and 5 bases from J, with 12 bases between. The CDR3 loop spans 14 amino acids. The V gene's germline CDR1 is MNHEY and CDR2 SVGEGT. CDR3 amino acids: CASSYGSLVETQYF. CDR3 in DNA: TGTGCCAGCAGTTACGGAAGCCTAGTGGAGACCCAGTACTTC.

V gene TRBV10-3 combines with J gene TRBJ2-7; D is perhaps TRBD1 (6 bases). The CDR3 runs 13 residues. Deletions cut 2 bases from V and 6 bases from J, with 11 bases between. CDR1 and CDR2 from the germline V gene are ENHRY and SYGVKD. In DNA, the CDR3 is TGTGCCATCAGTGAGGAGGGGGTGGGCGAGCAGTACTTC. This sequence encodes CAISEEGVGEQYF.

The V and J genes are TRBV9 and TRBJ2-1; 11 bases agree with TRBD2. V was clipped by 0 bases and J by 7 bases; unmatched bases: 3. Germline V CDR1 and CDR2: SGDLS, YYNGEE. The CDR3 is 15 residues long. This CDR3 is CASSVGTSGLNEQFF. CDR3 DNA sequence: TGTGCCAGCAGCGTAGGGACTAGCGGGCTTAATGAGCAGTTCTTC.

The rearrangement uses TRBV7-2 and TRBJ2-3; possible D gene TRBD2, 5 bases. Germline V gives CDR1 SGHTA, CDR2 FQGNSA. V was cut by 9 bases and J by 3 bases, with 13 bases left in between. The CDR3 runs 13 residues. CDR3 sequence (DNA): TGTGCCAGTCGGGGAGTGGGGACAGATACGCAGTATTTT. Protein: CASRGVGTDTQYF. The full variable domain, in which reference TRBV7-2 and TRBJ2-3 provide the parts outside the CDR3, is GAGVSQSPSNKVTEKGKDVELRCDPISGHTALYWYRQSLGQGLEFLIYFQGNSAPDKSGLPSDRFSAERTGGSVSTLTIQRTQQEDSAVYLCASRGVGTDTQYFGPGTRLTVL.

V usage is TRBV15 and J usage is TRBJ2-3; the D gene is possibly TRBD2 (5 bases). Germline V lookup: CDR1 LNHNV, CDR2 YYDKDF (reference sequence). V gave up 0 bases and J gave up 1 base, with 14 bases separating them. This CDR3 is 17 amino acids long. The CDR3 DNA follows: TGTGCCACCAGCAGAGATTTAGACCACGGGGGCACAGATACGCAGTATTTT. Translating gives CATSRDLDHGGTDTQYF.

The gene calls are TRBV6-5 and TRBJ2-1, with a possible D match to TRBD2 (6 bases). CDR1 is MNHEY, CDR2 SVGAGI, per germline. The V and J ends lost 3 bases and 7 bases respectively, with 13 bases between them. The CDR3 runs to 14 residues. The CDR3 loop reads CASSYRGSTNEQFF. Written as DNA, the CDR3 is TGTGCCAGCAGTTATCGGGGGAGTACAAATGAGCAGTTCTTC.

V usage is TRBV11-2 and J usage is TRBJ2-5; D is unclear. Germline lookup yields CDR1 SGHAT and CDR2 FQNNGV. The CDR3 sequence is 13 residues long. Between the trimmed V and J ends, which lost 5 bases and 5 bases, there was a span of 12 bases. The CDR3 DNA reads as TGTGCCAGCAGCCTACAGACAAGCGAGACCCAGTACTTC. It translates to CASSLQTSETQYF.

V gene TRBV27 combines with J gene TRBJ2-3, with TRBD2 matching over 12 bases. This CDR3 is 19 amino acids long. V was clipped by 6 bases and J by 1 base; unmatched bases: 14. CDR1 is MNHEY, CDR2 SMNVEV, per germline (reference sequence). In nucleotides, the CDR3 is TGTGCCAGCAGCTCATATCTAGCGGGAGGGCCTTCTCGCACAGATACGCAGTATTTT. Residues: CASSSYLAGGPSRTDTQYF.

The chain carries TRBV27 and TRBJ2-7; 8 bases align to TRBD1. The V and J ends lost 2 bases and 3 bases, in that order; junction bases with no gene match: 6. CDR1 MNHEY and CDR2 SMNVEV come from the germline V gene (reference sequence). CDR3 length equals 15 residues. CDR3 residues: CASSLRPGQGYEQYF. The CDR3 bases are TGTGCCAGCAGTTTACGGCCCGGACAGGGCTACGAGCAGTACTTC.

The rearrangement joins TRBV19 to TRBJ2-3, with TRBD1 identical over 9 bases. Germline trimming cut 3 bases from V and 1 base from J; bases unmatched to any gene: 2. The CDR3 covers 15 residues. The germline V gene encodes CDR1 LNHDA and CDR2 SQIVND (reference sequence). The CDR3 DNA follows: TGTGCCAGTAGTATCGGGACAGGGCGCACAGATACGCAGTATTTT. Its protein is CASSIGTGRTDTQYF.

The gene calls are TRBV5-4 and TRBJ1-2; D is unresolved. This CDR3 has 16 amino acids. Trimming left V 5 bases short and J 2 bases short, with 19 bases between. Germline CDR1 reads SGHNT; CDR2 reads YYREEE (reference sequence). The CDR3 DNA sequence: TGTGCCAGCAGATCAAACCAAGGAGGGAACAACTATGGCTACACCTTC. Encoded protein: CASRSNQGGNNYGYTF.

The rearrangement uses TRBV30 and TRBJ2-3, with TRBD2 matching over 12 bases. This CDR3 is 14 amino acids long. Trimming removed 3 bases from V and 7 bases from J; junction bases left unmatched: 5. In germline, CDR1 is GTSNPN, CDR2 SVGIG (reference sequence). CDR3 in DNA: TGTGCCTGGAGGTCTAGCGGGGGGGCACATACGCAGTATTTT. Translating it yields CAWRSSGGAHTQYF.

As concerns this clone: The DNA is omitted, as the CDR3 cannot be located on it reliably, and the CDR3 follows TCRdb's listing. V and J are TRBV4-3 and TRBJ2-1; the listed D gene, TRBD2, was not tested against the DNA. Germline V lookup: CDR1 LGHNA, CDR2 YSLEER. Termini included, the CDR3 measures 16 amino acids. The CDR3 reads CASSQDFVAAGNSEFF.

J is TRBJ2-3 and V is TRBV6-5; 11 nucleotides agree with TRBD2. Germline V CDR1 and CDR2: MNHEY, SVGAGI. The CDR3 totals 16 residues. The trim removed 0 bases at V and 4 bases at J, leaving 3 bases unmatched. For the CDR3, the DNA is TGTGCCAGCAGTTACTCTCTAGCGGGGGGATCAGATACGCAGTATTTT. It translates to CASSYSLAGGSDTQYF.

This clone was observed a single time. This chain uses TRBV11-2 with TRBJ2-5; TRBD2 is a possible D gene (5 bases). The germline V and J ends were trimmed by 1 base and 7 bases, with 10 bases remaining between them. There are 13 residues in the CDR3. Germline CDR1 is SGHAT and CDR2 is FQNNGV. The CDR3 sequence: CASSLGVEGTQYF. CDR3 coding DNA: TGTGCCAGCAGCTTAGGGGTCGAGGGGACCCAGTACTTC.